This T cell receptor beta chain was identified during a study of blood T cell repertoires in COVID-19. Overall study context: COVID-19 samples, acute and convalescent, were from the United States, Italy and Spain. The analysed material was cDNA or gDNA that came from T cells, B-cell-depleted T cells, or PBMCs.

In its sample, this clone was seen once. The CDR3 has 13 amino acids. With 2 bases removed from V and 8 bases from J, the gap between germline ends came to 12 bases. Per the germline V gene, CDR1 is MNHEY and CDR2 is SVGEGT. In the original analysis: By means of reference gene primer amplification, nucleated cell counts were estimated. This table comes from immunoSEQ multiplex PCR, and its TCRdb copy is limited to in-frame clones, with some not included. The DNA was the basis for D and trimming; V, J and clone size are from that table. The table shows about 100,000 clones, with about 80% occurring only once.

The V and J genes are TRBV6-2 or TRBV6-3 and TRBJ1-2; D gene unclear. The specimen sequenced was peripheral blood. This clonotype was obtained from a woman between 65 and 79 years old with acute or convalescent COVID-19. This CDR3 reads CASSYHERGGYTF. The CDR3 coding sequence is TGTGCCAGCAGTTACCATGAGCGCGGCGGCTACACCTTC.